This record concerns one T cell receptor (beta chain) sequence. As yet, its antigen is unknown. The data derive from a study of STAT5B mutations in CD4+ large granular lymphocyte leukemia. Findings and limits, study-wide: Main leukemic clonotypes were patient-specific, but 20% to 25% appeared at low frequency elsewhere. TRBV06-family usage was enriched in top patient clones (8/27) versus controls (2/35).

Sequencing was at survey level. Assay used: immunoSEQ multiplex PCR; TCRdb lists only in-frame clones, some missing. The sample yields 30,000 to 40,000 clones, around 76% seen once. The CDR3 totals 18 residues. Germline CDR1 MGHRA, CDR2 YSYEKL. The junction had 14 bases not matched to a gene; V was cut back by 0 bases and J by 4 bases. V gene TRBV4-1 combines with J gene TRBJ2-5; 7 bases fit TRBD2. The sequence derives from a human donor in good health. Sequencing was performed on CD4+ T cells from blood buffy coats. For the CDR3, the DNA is TGCGCCAGCAGCCAAGATCGGGGCCTAGCGGTGGCATTAGAGACCCAGTACTTC. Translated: CASSQDRGLAVALETQYF.